Listed below are T cell receptor beta chains from one sample, sequenced in a study of T cells expressing NK-cell markers. Using the 5' RACE reads, TCRdb records one entry per CDR3 protein without DNA. The table counts about 390,000 distinct CDR3 sequences; about 10% lies in the top ten. The material sequenced was blood T cells: a sorted CD56 or NKG2C T cell subset, CD4+ or CD8+ T cells, or bulk PBMC T cells (not recorded which). Receptor source: a woman in her forties or fifties in good health. The CDR3 runs from the conserved cysteine through the conserved F or W. Where a row states a size, it is once, few, many or the class of an expanded clone; other rows omit it.

clone_size	v_call	j_call	cdr3_aa
.	TRBV20-1	TRBJ2-1	CSAHPRGRNEQFF
.	TRBV18	TRBJ2-7	CASSKGGDYEQYF
.	TRBV7-9	TRBJ2-1	CASSLRDRGYNEQFF
.	TRBV6-5	TRBJ1-2	CASGRDSYYGYTF
.	TRBV14	TRBJ2-7	CASSQVASGTFGREQYF
.	TRBV5-6	TRBJ1-2	CASSLADPTNYGYTF
.	TRBV4-2	TRBJ2-7	CASSQDPTGPAYEQYF
.	TRBV4-1	TRBJ2-3	CASSQVPLAGRTDTQYF
.	TRBV20-1	TRBJ2-1	CSARFRVRNNEQFF
.	TRBV5-6	TRBJ2-1	CASSRGLADSKQGPYNEQFF
.	TRBV15	TRBJ2-7	CATSRQTSTYEQYF
.	TRBV12-3/TRBV12-4	TRBJ1-1	CASSLGGGHPNTEAFF
.	TRBV6-1	TRBJ1-5	CAASLDRGLRYSNQPQHF
.	TRBV20-1	TRBJ2-3	CSARASTSTDTQYF
.	TRBV29-1	TRBJ2-2	CSVSGSYTGELFF
.	TRBV7-9	TRBJ2-7	CASSGGLAGTYEQYF
.	TRBV20-1	TRBJ2-1	CSARPIVDAYNEQFF
.	TRBV5-1	TRBJ1-1	CASSLVPNTEAFF
.	TRBV20-1	TRBJ1-4	CSARVGAGRQEKLFF
.	TRBV6-1	TRBJ2-2	CASTYSGNTGELFF
.	TRBV12-3/TRBV12-4	TRBJ2-1	CASSRRGAPPDNEQFF
.	TRBV5-6	TRBJ2-6	CASSLVTSGRASGANVLTF
.	TRBV12-3/TRBV12-4	TRBJ2-3	CASSYEARGDTQYF
.	TRBV2	TRBJ2-3	CAIPGSAVDTQYF
.	TRBV20-1	TRBJ2-1	CSARGTSGSELNEQFF
.	TRBV27	TRBJ2-3	CASRSNIAFTDTQYF
.	TRBV9	TRBJ2-7	CASSTYSTTYEQYF
.	TRBV5-1	TRBJ1-2	CASRSSPADGYTF
.	TRBV5-1	TRBJ1-2	CASSLAIFSRFNDGYTF
.	TRBV3-1	TRBJ2-2	CASSQERLITGELFF
large	TRBV20-1	TRBJ2-1	CSVLSGLSSYNEQFF
.	TRBV27	TRBJ1-6	CASSFAHPTGSYNSPLHF
.	TRBV5-1	TRBJ2-5	CASSRGLAGEYQETQYF
.	TRBV11-2	TRBJ2-4	CASSLAQQGGSIQYF
.	TRBV10-3	TRBJ2-2	CASDRGQLSGELFF
.	TRBV20-1	TRBJ1-2	CSASRPANYGYTF
.	TRBV12-3/TRBV12-4	TRBJ1-1	CASSPRQGAIEAFF
.	TRBV18	TRBJ1-1	CASSPALGGEAFF
.	TRBV7-6	TRBJ2-3	CASSLGAGVGDTQYF
.	TRBV6-6	TRBJ2-1	CASSQIRGTSGSTTYNEQFF
.	TRBV14	TRBJ2-5	CASSPAGLETQYF
.	TRBV10-3	TRBJ2-7	CAISEVIAYEQYF
.	TRBV11-1	TRBJ2-5	CASSLTLAQETQYF
.	TRBV5-6	TRBJ2-5	CASSPTGVRKAQYF
.	TRBV29-1	TRBJ1-2	CSVEEGIQESSGYTF
.	TRBV4-2	TRBJ1-1	CASSQDLRGNTEAFF
.	TRBV12-3/TRBV12-4	TRBJ1-1	CASSLMGGREAFF
.	TRBV20-1	TRBJ2-1	CSGATSGDNEQFF
.	TRBV5-1	TRBJ1-1	CASSSTGTGNRGVNTEAFF
.	TRBV9	TRBJ1-1	CASSPQGAVRLNTEAFF
.	TRBV30	TRBJ1-4	CAWKRGLQEKLFF
.	TRBV7-6	TRBJ1-1	CASSLGGGQRNTEAFF
.	TRBV20-1	TRBJ2-5	CSPKQGRAETQYF
.	TRBV6-5	TRBJ1-1	CASMRQGSGNTEAFF
.	TRBV27	TRBJ1-2	CASSPGWTNYGYTF